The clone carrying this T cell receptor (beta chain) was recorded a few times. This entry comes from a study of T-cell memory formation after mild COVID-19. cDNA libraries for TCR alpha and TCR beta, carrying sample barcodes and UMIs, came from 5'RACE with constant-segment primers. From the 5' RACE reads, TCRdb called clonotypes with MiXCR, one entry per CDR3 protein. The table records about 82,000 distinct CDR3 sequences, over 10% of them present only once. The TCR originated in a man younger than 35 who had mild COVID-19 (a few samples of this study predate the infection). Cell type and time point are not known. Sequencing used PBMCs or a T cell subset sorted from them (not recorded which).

The CDR3 DNA follows: TGTGCCAGCAGCCGGAAGACAGGGAATGGAGGCTACACCTTC. Amino acids: CASSRKTGNGGYTF. The rearrangement joins TRBV11-2 to TRBJ1-2; 7 bases map to TRBD1. The CDR3 length is 14 residues. Germline V gene lookup returns CDR1 SGHAT and CDR2 FQNNGV. J lost 8 bases, V lost 5 bases, and 11 bases had no gene match.